The TCR beta chain under discussion was sequenced for a study of T cell responses to AZD1222 COVID-19 vaccine. Notes on the study in general: Spike as a whole was targeted by vaccine-associated CD4 TCRs, dominant at 160-218 and 743-854. Recipients of two AZD1222 doses showed rising Spike-specific TCR breadth and depth. In a largely white British group with more females than males, clonal diversity was possibly underestimated.

The method was immunoSEQ multiplex PCR; TCRdb's version includes in-frame clones alone and lacks a portion of them. The data hold 250,000 to 300,000 clones, with 90% to 95% observed a single time. V lost 2 bases, J lost 4 bases, and 19 bases lay in between. The CDR3 length is 17 residues. Germline V gene data show CDR1 as KGHDR and CDR2 as SFDVKD. The study pooled second doses at about 4 or about 12 weeks. With regard to this clone: Its antigen is unknown.

The chain couples TRBV24-1 to TRBJ1-2, with D hard to call. The sequenced sample was peripheral blood, obtained 28 days after the second AZD1222 dose. The sequence was collected from an adult who received the AZD1222 COVID-19 vaccine. CDR3 in amino acids: CATSDSRTPTTSYGYTF. DNA of the CDR3: TGTGCCACCAGTGATTCTCGGACCCCTACGACATCCTATGGCTACACCTTC.